The next 12 T cell receptor beta chains were all read from a single sample in a study of cytomegalovirus exposure and HLA in healthy donors. Researchers ran the PCR with 60 Vbeta and 13 Jbeta primers. Sequenced by immunoSEQ multiplex PCR; TCRdb stores in-frame clones only, minus some. The table records more than 85,000 clones, around 80% of them present only once. The sample taken for sequencing was PBMCs. The origin of the receptors is a man aged 25 to 40 in good health and CMV-seropositive.

This clone has only one observation. The V gene is TRBV2, the J gene TRBJ2-1; 9 nucleotides agree with TRBD2. Germline lookup yields CDR1 SNHLY and CDR2 FYNNEI. CDR3 length equals 14 residues. The V gene end was trimmed by 1 base and the J gene end by 5 bases; junction bases not matched to a gene: 0. CDR3 sequence reads: CASSEGLADNEQFF. Here the CDR3 DNA reads TGTGCCAGCAGTGAAGGACTAGCGGACAATGAGCAGTTCTTC.

The chain carries TRBV27 and TRBJ2-3; 9 bases are a match to TRBD2. CDR1 is MNHEY, CDR2 SMNVEV, per germline (reference sequence). The V segment lost 7 bases and the J segment 1 base; nucleotides outside the gene matches: 9. This CDR3 comprises 16 residues. CDR3 nucleotides: TGTGCCAGCATCGCGGACTGGACTAGCGGCACAGATACGCAGTATTTT. This encodes CASIADWTSGTDTQYF.

V and J are TRBV27 and TRBJ2-2; 9 bases are a match to TRBD2. The V gene end was trimmed by 7 bases and the J gene end by 7 bases; junction bases not matched to a gene: 13. Germline V lookup: CDR1 MNHEY, CDR2 SMNVEV (reference sequence). CDR3 length: 16 residues. DNA for the CDR3: TGTGCCAGCACCCGGGGGCGGGGGGGCAGCGGCGGGGAGCTGTTTTTT. This codes for CASTRGRGGSGGELFF.

The chain carries TRBV5-6 and TRBJ2-3; 9 positions agree with TRBD2. The CDR3 spans 16 residues. Germline values: CDR1 SGHDT, CDR2 YYEEEE. The V and J ends lost 0 bases and 7 bases, in that order; junction bases with no gene match: 9. CDR3 loop: CASSLEYAGGQYTQYF. In DNA, the CDR3 is TGTGCCAGCAGCTTGGAATACGCGGGGGGGCAATATACGCAGTATTTT.

V usage is TRBV2 and J usage is TRBJ1-2; 9 bases match TRBD1. This CDR3 region has 12 residues. V lost 8 bases to trimming and J lost 2 bases; unmatched junction nucleotides: 0. The germline gives CDR1 SNHLY, CDR2 FYNNEI. DNA of the CDR3: TGTGCCAGCGGGACAGGGAACTATGGCTACACCTTC. Its protein is CASGTGNYGYTF. Complete variable domain (other parts from reference TRBV2 and TRBJ1-2): EPEVTQTPSHQVTQMGQEVILRCVPISNHLYFYWYRQILGQKVEFLVSFYNNEISEKSEIFDDQFSVERPDGSNFTLKIRSTKLEDSAMYFCASGTGNYGYTFGSGTRLTVV.

CDR3 nucleotides: TGTGCCAGCGGGGACACCGATTCACCCCTCCACTTT. It specifies CASGDTDSPLHF. This chain joins TRBV19 and TRBJ1-6, with D tentatively TRBD1 (6 bases). Germline V CDR1 and CDR2: LNHDA, SQIVND (reference sequence). V lost 9 bases and J 8 bases, leaving 11 bases between the germline ends. The CDR3 spans 12 residues.

This clone is judged medium-sized. The chain employs TRBV11-2 and TRBJ2-5; TRBD2 agrees at 10 bases. The junction had 10 bases not matched to a gene; V was cut back by 6 bases and J by 3 bases. The CDR3 loop spans 16 amino acids. Germline CDR1 reads SGHAT; CDR2 reads FQNNGV. CDR3 residues: CASSSAGGPYEETQYF. The CDR3 DNA sequence: TGTGCCAGCAGTTCAGCGGGGGGGCCCTATGAAGAGACCCAGTACTTC.

This chain connects TRBV7-9 to TRBJ2-2; tentative D call: TRBD1 (5 bases). There are 16 residues in the CDR3. The V end was cut by 5 bases, the J end by 5 bases, with 18 bases between. Germline V gives CDR1 SEHNR, CDR2 FQNEAQ (reference sequence). Written as DNA, the CDR3 is TGTGCCAGCAGCCCCTGGCAGGGCATCCGAACCGGGGAGCTGTTTTTT. Translating it yields CASSPWQGIRTGELFF.

This clone was seen a few times. This sequence joins TRBV6-5 and TRBJ1-5; 7 bases agree with TRBD1. The CDR3 runs 14 residues. V lost 5 bases to trimming and J lost 6 bases; unmatched junction nucleotides: 7. Per germline, CDR1 MNHEY and CDR2 SVGAGI. The CDR3 DNA sequence: TGTGCCAGCAGTCCCACAGGGGCCGGTCAGCCCCAGCATTTT. It encodes CASSPTGAGQPQHF.

This chain joins TRBV19 and TRBJ2-1; TRBD2 is a possible D gene (6 bases). The CDR3 covers 13 residues. Between the trimmed V and J ends, which lost 9 bases and 0 bases, there was a span of 9 bases. Germline values: CDR1 LNHDA, CDR2 SQIVND (reference sequence). The CDR3 protein is CASSGLSYNEQFF. The CDR3 DNA is TGTGCCAGCAGCGGGCTCTCCTACAATGAGCAGTTCTTC.

The rearrangement uses TRBV6-5 and TRBJ2-7; 7 bases line up with TRBD1. Trimming took 6 bases from V and 7 from J; bases not matched to a gene: 6. There are 12 residues in the CDR3. Germline CDR1 is MNHEY and CDR2 is SVGAGI. The DNA for the CDR3 is TGTGCCAGCAGAACCACAGGGGATGAGCAGTACTTC. Translation: CASRTTGDEQYF.

The chain carries TRBV7-9 and TRBJ1-1, with 9 nucleotides matching TRBD1. Germline V CDR1 and CDR2: SEHNR, FQNEAQ (reference sequence). The length of the CDR3 is 15 residues. Trimming removed 5 bases from V and 0 bases from J; junction bases left unmatched: 4. The CDR3 spells CASSLTGGVNTEAFF. CDR3 DNA: TGTGCCAGCAGCCTGACAGGGGGGGTGAACACTGAAGCTTTCTTT.